The T cell receptor beta chain described here comes from a study of shared clonotypes between healthy human individuals. As for the study in general: CD8 memory received one plate per donor, CD8 naive two, CD4 memory three and CD4 naive three.

The CDR3 extends over 17 amino acids. In germline, CDR1 is LGHNA, CDR2 YNFKEQ. Deletions cut 4 bases from V and 1 base from J, with 19 bases between. Tens of thousands of T cell genomes (around 0.2 ug DNA) went into each sorted-subset replicate. Sequencing used immunoSEQ multiplex PCR; TCRdb keeps in-frame clones, though not all of them. In the table there are some 2 million clones, approximately 95% of which are singletons. Sequencing was carried out using naive CD4+ T cells sorted from blood. Subset reported: CD45RA+ positively selected. This sequence originates from a man younger than 35 in good health. The V call is TRBV4-2, the J call TRBJ1-1; no definite D call. The CDR3 spells CASSRRGGYFWNTEAFF. Written as DNA, the CDR3 is TGTGCCAGCAGCCGCCGAGGAGGGTACTTTTGGAACACTGAAGCTTTCTTT.